Shown below are 23 T cell receptor beta chains from a single sample sequenced in a study of blood T cell repertoires in COVID-19 (TCRdb year 2020). The library came from the immunoSEQ multiplex PCR assay. Sourced from immuneACCESS, this table was stored by TCRdb with only in-frame sequences that have V and J called. A share of the clones is absent; for the studies checked, an unresolved V gene accounts for under half, and the remainder has no known explanation. This sample comprises approximately 280,000 clones, around nine tenths of them detected only once. The ten largest clones take up roughly 5% of the sample. Sequencing used peripheral blood. These TCRs come from a man in his forties or fifties with acute or convalescent COVID-19.

The chain carries TRBV4-1 and TRBJ1-1; no clear D. The CDR3 extends over 11 amino acids. V lost 1 base to trimming and J lost 8 bases, with 5 bases between them. The V gene's germline CDR1 is MGHRA and CDR2 YSYEKL. In nucleotides, the CDR3 is TGCGCCAGCAGCCAAGCAGAAGAAGCTTTCTTT. This gives the protein CASSQAEEAFF.

This rearrangement joins TRBV6-2 or TRBV6-3 to TRBJ1-6; weak D call: TRBD1 (6 bases). Looked up from germline, CDR1 is MNHEY and CDR2 is SVGEGT. The CDR3 runs 15 residues. Trimming left V 6 bases short and J 9 bases short, with 18 bases between. The DNA for the CDR3 is TGTGCCAGCAGCCCCTTCGGGGGGCCAGGTTCACCCCTCCACTTT. It translates to CASSPFGGPGSPLHF.

This chain uses TRBV12-5 with TRBJ1-1, with D possibly being TRBD1 (6 bases). V was trimmed by 5 bases and J by 8 bases, leaving 12 bases between them. The CDR3 is 12 amino acids. Germline CDR1 and CDR2: LGHNT and FRNRAP. The CDR3 is CASGLGGQEAFF. DNA for the CDR3: TGTGCTAGTGGTCTGGGGGGACAAGAAGCTTTCTTT.

V and J are TRBV12-5 and TRBJ1-6; D is ambiguous. The CDR3 totals 13 residues. Looked up from germline, CDR1 is LGHNT and CDR2 is FRNRAP. With 3 bases removed from V and 10 bases from J, the gap between germline ends came to 10 bases. This chain's CDR3 is CASGFLTGSPLHF. The CDR3 DNA reads TGTGCTAGTGGTTTCCTTACGGGATCACCCCTCCACTTT.

The chain recombines TRBV11-2 with TRBJ2-3; 11 bases fit TRBD1. CDR1 SGHAT and CDR2 FQNNGV come from the germline V gene. This CDR3 is built from 17 residues. Trimming at V came to 3 bases and at J to 4 bases, leaving 9 bases not matched to a gene. This CDR3 reads CASSLRRTGGNADTQYF. The CDR3 DNA is TGTGCCAGCAGCTTGCGTAGGACAGGGGGCAATGCAGATACGCAGTATTTT.

The chain employs TRBV9 and TRBJ2-2; TRBD2 matches 7 bases. V dropped 0 bases and J dropped 0; count of bases not matched to a gene: 2. The CDR3 is made up of 16 amino acids. Germline lookup yields CDR1 SGDLS and CDR2 YYNGEE. The CDR3 DNA is TGTGCCAGCAGCGTAGTCGGGGGGACGAACACCGGGGAGCTGTTTTTT. Translation: CASSVVGGTNTGELFF.

This rearrangement joins TRBV5-6 to TRBJ1-1, with 8 bases identical to TRBD1. The CDR3 contains 16 residues. V shed 7 bases and J 7 bases; nucleotides not matched to a gene: 18. Looked up from germline, CDR1 is SGHDT and CDR2 is YYEEEE. CDR3 in DNA: TGTGCCAGCGGGCAAGAGGGCAGGGGGCTTAAGATTGAAGCTTTCTTT. This sequence encodes CASGQEGRGLKIEAFF.

This chain links TRBV7-2 with TRBJ2-3; 9 nucleotides line up with TRBD1. The V segment lost 4 bases and the J segment 10 bases; nucleotides outside the gene matches: 6. The germline CDR1 and CDR2 sequences are SGHTA and FQGNSA. There are 13 residues in the CDR3. CDR3: CASSSGTGMAQYF. CDR3 DNA sequence: TGTGCCAGCAGCTCTGGGACAGGGATGGCGCAGTATTTT. Full variable domain (missing parts from reference TRBV7-2 and TRBJ2-3): GAGVSQSPSNKVTEKGKDVELRCDPISGHTALYWYRQSLGQGLEFLIYFQGNSAPDKSGLPSDRFSAERTGGSVSTLTIQRTQQEDSAVYLCASSSGTGMAQYFGPGTRLTVL.

The V and J genes are TRBV5-6 and TRBJ1-6; 8 positions agree with TRBD1. J was trimmed by 10 bases and V by 2 bases; bases with no gene match: 8. The length of the CDR3 is 15 residues. Germline lookup yields CDR1 SGHDT and CDR2 YYEEEE. The CDR3 sequence is CASSFAQGVGSPLHF. The CDR3 DNA is TGTGCCAGCAGCTTTGCACAGGGGGTAGGGTCACCCCTCCACTTT.

V usage is TRBV27 and J usage is TRBJ2-7, with 8 nucleotides matching TRBD1. The CDR3 runs to 17 residues. V gave up 5 bases and J gave up 4 bases; unmatched junction bases: 16. CDR1 MNHEY and CDR2 SMNVEV come from the germline V gene (reference sequence). The chain's CDR3 is CASSLTGQGAYHYEQYF. As DNA, the CDR3 is TGTGCCAGCAGTCTAACTGGACAGGGCGCGTATCATTACGAGCAGTACTTC.

In DNA form, the CDR3 reads TGTGCCAGCAGCTCCTGGGGGCGGGCCGGGGAGCTGTTTTTT. Its protein product is CASSSWGRAGELFF. This chain uses TRBV11-3 with TRBJ2-2, with D possibly matching TRBD1 (6 bases). Germline assignment: CDR1 SGHNT and CDR2 YENEEA. CDR3 size: 14 residues. V shed 4 bases and J shed 6 bases, with 12 bases lying between them.

The chain couples TRBV5-1 to TRBJ1-1, with D unresolved. Germline CDR1 SGHRS, CDR2 YFSETQ. The CDR3 is 13 amino acids. V shed 3 bases and J shed 1 base, with 7 bases lying between them. The CDR3 nucleotides read TGCGCCAGCAGCTACGACAAGAACACTGAAGCTTTCTTT. Protein: CASSYDKNTEAFF.

Remarks on this clone: This specimen includes other DNA sequences encoding the same CDR3. The CDR3 loop reads CASSPGQGAYEQYF. CDR3 nucleotides: TGTGCCAGCAGCCCGGGACAGGGGGCCTACGAGCAGTACTTC. The chain employs TRBV6-5 and TRBJ2-7; 11 nucleotides align to TRBD1. V dropped 6 bases and J dropped 2; count of bases not matched to a gene: 3. CDR1 is MNHEY, CDR2 SVGAGI, per germline. The CDR3 sequence is 14 residues long.

CDR3 in amino acids: CAISESPNTEAFF. CDR3 bases: TGTGCCATCAGTGAGTCTCCAAACACTGAAGCTTTCTTT. The chain has TRBV10-3 and TRBJ1-1; no clear D gene. Deletions cut 0 bases from V and 2 bases from J, with 4 bases between. The CDR3 is 13 residues long. Germline V gene data show CDR1 as ENHRY and CDR2 as SYGVKD.

V is TRBV12-3 or TRBV12-4 and J is TRBJ2-2, with D hard to call. Trimming cost V 5 bases and J 5 bases, with 9 bases left between them. This CDR3 spans 13 amino acids. CDR3 nucleotide sequence: TGTGCCAGCAGTACACAGAAGACCGGGGAGCTGTTTTTT. Its translation is CASSTQKTGELFF.

The J gene is TRBJ2-7, the V gene TRBV12-5, with TRBD1 identical over 7 bases. CDR1 and CDR2 from the germline V gene are LGHNT and FRNRAP. The J segment lost 5 bases and the V segment lost 5 bases, leaving 6 bases of the junction unmatched. CDR3 size: 13 residues. The CDR3 nucleotides are TGTGCTAGTGGTACAGACAGGGTCCACGAGCAGTACTTC. Its translation: CASGTDRVHEQYF.

The rearrangement links TRBV5-1 to TRBJ2-3; D gene unclear. V was pared by 0 bases and J by 5 bases, with 13 bases between. The CDR3 runs 15 residues. CDR1 is SGHRS, CDR2 YFSETQ, per germline. CDR3 amino acids: CASSLAPPSVDTQYF. CDR3 in DNA: TGCGCCAGCAGCTTGGCTCCCCCCTCGGTAGATACGCAGTATTTT.

The chain recombines TRBV5-1 with TRBJ2-1, with 12 bases lining up with TRBD2. This CDR3 spans 16 amino acids. With V trimmed by 1 base and J by 8 bases, 7 bases remained unmatched. CDR1 is SGHRS, CDR2 YFSETQ, per germline. In DNA, the CDR3 is TGCGCCAGCAGCTTGATGGCTAGCGGGGGGGCCGATGAGCAGTTCTTC. Protein product: CASSLMASGGADEQFF.

The chain recombines TRBV19 with TRBJ2-1; a weak D match, TRBD1 (6 bases). CDR1 and CDR2 from the germline V gene are LNHDA and SQIVND (reference sequence). The V and J ends lost 5 bases and 3 bases respectively, with 14 bases between them. The CDR3 extends over 15 amino acids. The CDR3 DNA sequence: TGTGCCAGTAGTCTCTTAGGACAGCGCTACAATGAGCAGTTCTTC. It specifies CASSLLGQRYNEQFF.

Notes on this clone: This specimen includes other DNA sequences encoding the same CDR3. The chain uses TRBV5-4 and TRBJ1-2; 7 bases map to TRBD1. The V gene's germline CDR1 is SGHNT and CDR2 YYREEE (reference sequence). The V and J ends lost 4 bases and 5 bases, in that order; junction bases with no gene match: 5. The CDR3 is 13 residues long. The CDR3 DNA is TGTGCCAGCAGCCCTGACAGGGCTTATGGCTACACCTTC. Translation: CASSPDRAYGYTF. The entire variable domain, with the rest obtained from reference TRBV5-4 and TRBJ1-2, is as follows: ETGVTQSPTHLIKTRGQQVTLRCSSQSGHNTVSWYQQALGQGPQFIFQYYREEENGRGNFPPRFSGLQFPNYSSELNVNALELDDSALYLCASSPDRAYGYTFGSGTRLTVV.

The J gene is TRBJ1-2, the V gene TRBV9; 11 nucleotides align to TRBD1. The junction had 9 bases not matched to a gene; V was cut back by 3 bases and J by 8 bases. CDR1 is SGDLS and CDR2 is YYNGEE in the germline V gene. The CDR3 extends over 15 amino acids. CDR3 loop: CASSGQDRGPGGYTF. The CDR3 coding sequence is TGTGCCAGCAGCGGCCAGGACAGGGGGCCGGGGGGCTACACCTTC.

This sequence joins TRBV14 and TRBJ2-5; 12 nucleotides match TRBD2. V was clipped by 4 bases and J by 5 bases; unmatched bases: 17. In germline, CDR1 is SGHDN, CDR2 FVKESK. There are 19 residues in the CDR3. CDR3 coding DNA: TGTGCCAGCAGCCGAGAAGGGCCCTCTAGCGGGGGGGCCCTGGAGACCCAGTACTTC. As protein: CASSREGPSSGGALETQYF.

The chain links TRBV11-2 to TRBJ1-4; D is uncertain. The CDR3 has 13 residues. Per the germline V gene, CDR1 is SGHAT and CDR2 is FQNNGV. Trimming left V 6 bases short and J 8 bases short, with 13 bases between. CDR3 in amino acids: CASRASGLEKLFF. As DNA, the CDR3 is TGTGCCAGCAGGGCCTCCGGGTTAGAAAAACTGTTTTTT.